This T cell receptor (beta chain) was observed in a study of blood T cell repertoires in COVID-19. Study-level information: There were acute and convalescent COVID-19 samples, and they came from the United States, Italy and Spain. PBMCs, B-cell-depleted T cells, or T cells provided the cDNA or gDNA that made up the material.

Recruits, aged about 18 to 100 years, lived in some 25 US areas. Recovered status in Cohort 3 required two negative PCRs, clearance, or symptom resolution. The germline CDR1 and CDR2 sequences are MDHEN and SYDVKM. This CDR3 comprises 14 residues. V lost 8 bases, J lost 1 base, and 6 bases stayed unmatched. The method was immunoSEQ multiplex PCR; TCRdb's version includes in-frame clones alone and lacks a portion of them. The sample has about 350,000 clones, about 90% seen once. The TCR comes from a woman aged 25-40 years who had recovered from COVID-19. The chain carries TRBV28 and TRBJ1-1; 8 nucleotides line up with TRBD1. Input material: PBMCs or T cells enriched from blood (not recorded which). CDR3 in amino acids: CASAKQGANTEAFF. CDR3 coding DNA: TGTGCCAGCGCGAAGCAGGGGGCGAACACTGAAGCTTTCTTT.